The entry that follows covers one T cell receptor beta chain sequence. Trimming stripped 4 bases from V and 0 bases from J, with 12 bases between. The germline V gene encodes CDR1 GTSNPN and CDR2 SVGIG (reference sequence). The CDR3 runs to 15 residues. The data stem from a study of blood T cell repertoires in COVID-19. Overall study: Samples representing acute and convalescent COVID-19 were sourced from the United States, Italy and Spain.

Clones were sequenced by immunoSEQ multiplex PCR, and TCRdb holds only the in-frame ones, with some missing. This sample has approximately 300,000 clones, with 70% to 90% found just once. The TCR sequence derives from a man aged 18 to 29 who had recovered from COVID-19. The rearrangement joins TRBV30 to TRBJ2-2, with D tentatively TRBD2 (6 bases). The sequencing sample was made of peripheral blood. The CDR3 coding sequence is TGTGCCTGGAATGGGAGGCCCACGAACACCGGGGAGCTGTTTTTT. This sequence encodes CAWNGRPTNTGELFF.